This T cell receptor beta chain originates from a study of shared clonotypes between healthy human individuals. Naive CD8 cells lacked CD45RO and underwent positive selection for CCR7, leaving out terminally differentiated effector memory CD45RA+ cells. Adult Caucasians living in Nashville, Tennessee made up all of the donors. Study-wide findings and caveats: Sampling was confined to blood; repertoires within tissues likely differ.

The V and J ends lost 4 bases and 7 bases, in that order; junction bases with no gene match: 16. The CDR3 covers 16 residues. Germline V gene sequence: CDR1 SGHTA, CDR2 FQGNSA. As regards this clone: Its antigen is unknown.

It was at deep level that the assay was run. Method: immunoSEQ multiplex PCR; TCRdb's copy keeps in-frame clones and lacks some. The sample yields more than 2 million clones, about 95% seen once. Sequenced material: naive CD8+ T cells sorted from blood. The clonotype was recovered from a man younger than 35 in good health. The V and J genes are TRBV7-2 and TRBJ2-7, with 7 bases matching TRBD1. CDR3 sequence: CASSSLLVGGWEEQYF. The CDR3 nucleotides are TGTGCCAGCAGCTCCCTTCTGGTAGGGGGCTGGGAGGAGCAGTACTTC.